The T cell receptor (beta chain) described here comes from a study of T cell changes during pregnancy in multiple sclerosis (dated by TCRdb to between 2017 and 2020). Looking at the study overall: Changes in the T cell repertoire over the course of pregnancy were examined in this study in women with multiple sclerosis.

Libraries were prepared through the immunoSEQ multiplex PCR assay. TCRdb mirrors the immuneACCESS table, restricted to in-frame sequences. Some clones are absent from its copies; in checked studies, under half trace to an unresolved V gene, and the reason for the others is unknown. This sample has 40,000 to 50,000 clones in its table, and 85% to 95% of those were observed once. Clones ranked in the top ten supply about 7% of the sample. This clone turned up a few times. Its antigen remains unidentified. Qualities for individual bases were not recorded, and no much larger clone is one base off. Trimming leaves V shorter by 4 bases and J shorter by 5 bases, with the junction holding 4 bases beyond the gene matches. The CDR3 goes from the cysteine to the phenylalanine over 13 residues. Solely the CDR3 DNA is kept, with 39 bases framed from the first base. The germline V gene yields MDHEN for CDR1 and SYDVKM for CDR2.

The rearranged chain carries TRBV28 and TRBJ1-2, with TRBD1 identical over 7 junction bases. The source material was CD8+ T cells from peripheral blood mononuclear cells, sampled in the third trimester of pregnancy. This clonotype originated in a female donor with multiple sclerosis, enrolled in a pregnancy study. The DNA sequence reads TGTGCCAGCAGTTCCACGACAGGGTATGGCTACACCTTC. This encodes CASSSTTGYGYTF.